These 11 T cell receptor beta chains were all obtained from the same sample, sequenced in a study of CD8+CD57+ T cells in acquired aplastic anemia. Template material for TCR beta VDJ and CDR3 profiling consisted of genomic DNA. TCRdb analysed the reads with MiXCR anew, one entry per CDR3 protein. The sample lists around 250,000 distinct CDR3 sequences, 55% to 65% occurring once. Specimen: sorted CD4+, CD8+, or CD8+CD57+ T cells (not recorded which) from PBMCs. The receptors come from a human donor with severe aplastic anemia or a healthy control (not recorded which).

Turning to this clonotype: A junction end diverges from the germline sequence, so it may reflect a read error. The chain combines TRBV27 with TRBJ2-7; D is unresolved. The CDR3 is made up of 13 amino acids. Germline CDR1 and CDR2: MNHEY and SMNVEV (reference sequence). CDR3 in DNA: TGTGCCGGCAGTAGGGCGATTACCTACGAGCAGTACTTC. Amino acids: CAGSRAITYEQYF.

The gene calls are TRBV14 and TRBJ2-5; D call uncertain. In germline, CDR1 is SGHDN, CDR2 FVKESK. The CDR3 runs 15 residues. V shed 1 base and J shed 4 bases, with 13 bases lying between them. Written as DNA, the CDR3 is TGTGCCAGCAGCCAAGTCACGCCCGGAAGAGAGACCCAGTACTTC. Translation gives CASSQVTPGRETQYF.

Notes on this clonotype: At one end the junction does not follow the germline gene, possibly because of a read error. The chain joins TRBV12-3 or TRBV12-4 to TRBJ2-3; the match to TRBD2 covers 9 bases. The CDR3 runs to 15 residues. DNA for the CDR3: TGTGCCAGCAGTACTCCGGGACTAGCAGCAGATACGCAGTGTTTT. It specifies CASSTPGLAADTQCF.

The chain couples TRBV24-1 to TRBJ2-1; D possibly corresponds to TRBD1 (5 bases). V lost 3 bases, J lost 8 bases, and 16 bases lay in between. CDR1 and CDR2 (germline): KGHDR, SFDVKD. CDR3 size: 15 residues. DNA of the CDR3: TGTGCCACCAGTGATCCCACAGGCCCGGGCGATGAGCAGTTCTTC. This sequence encodes CATSDPTGPGDEQFF.

The CDR3 region has the DNA TGTGCCAGCAGTGCCGGGACAGGGGGCTACAATCAGCCCCAGCATTTT. It translates to CASSAGTGGYNQPQHF. This chain uses TRBV12-3 or TRBV12-4 with TRBJ1-5, with TRBD1 matching 12 bases. The CDR3 is 16 residues long. V dropped 5 bases and J dropped 3; count of bases not matched to a gene: 5.

The chain carries TRBV7-8 and TRBJ1-6, with 10 bases fitting TRBD1. Germline-derived CDR1 and CDR2 are SGHVS and FQNEAQ. V shed 5 bases and J 9 bases; nucleotides not matched to a gene: 7. This CDR3 has 15 residues. The CDR3 sequence: CASSTRTGGISPLHF. CDR3 nucleotide sequence: TGTGCCAGCAGCACCCGGACAGGGGGTATTTCACCCCTCCACTTT.

This clonotype appeared a few times. This chain uses TRBV5-4 with TRBJ2-5; TRBD1 agrees at 9 bases. V shed 4 bases and J 5 bases; nucleotides not matched to a gene: 6. The CDR3 has 14 residues. In germline, CDR1 is SGHNT, CDR2 YYREEE (reference sequence). The CDR3 nucleotides read TGTGCCAGCAGCCGGGACAGGGCGGAGGAGACCCAGTACTTC. Translated, it gives CASSRDRAEETQYF.

The chain links TRBV6-1 to TRBJ1-2; 7 bases fit TRBD1. Germline CDR1 MNHNS, CDR2 SASEGT. This CDR3 is built from 16 residues. J lost 4 bases, V lost 5 bases, and 13 bases had no gene match. This CDR3 reads CASSRSGQVEGYGYTF. The CDR3, as DNA: TGTGCCAGCAGTCGTTCCGGACAGGTCGAGGGCTATGGCTACACCTTC.

This clonotype was seen ten or more times. This chain uses TRBV19 with TRBJ1-2, with D tentatively TRBD1 (5 bases). V was cut by 7 bases and J by 4 bases, with 16 bases left in between. CDR1 is LNHDA and CDR2 is SQIVND in the germline V gene (reference sequence). The CDR3 loop spans 14 amino acids. The CDR3 is CASKAQGFGYGYTF. The CDR3 bases are TGTGCCAGTAAGGCCCAGGGTTTTGGCTATGGCTACACCTTC. Using reference TRBV19 and TRBJ1-2 for the parts outside the CDR3, the full variable domain is DGGITQSPKYLFRKEGQNVTLSCEQNLNHDAMYWYRQDPGQGLRLIYYSQIVNDFQKGDIAEGYSVSREKKESFPLTVTSAQKNPTAFYLCASKAQGFGYGYTFGSGTRLTVV.

Here the CDR3 reads CSASRDRGCTDTQYF. In DNA form, the CDR3 reads TGCAGTGCTTCGCGGGACAGGGGATGCACAGATACGCAGTATTTT. The V and J genes are TRBV20-1 and TRBJ2-3; 10 bases align to TRBD1. Germline-derived CDR1 and CDR2 are DFQATT and SNEGSKA (reference sequence). Unmatched junction bases numbered 6, after V lost 5 bases and J lost 1 base. The CDR3 covers 15 residues.

This clonotype was detected only a few times. The CDR3 is CASSQGDTYSNQPQHF. CDR3 DNA sequence: TGTGCCAGCAGCCAAGGCGACACCTATAGCAATCAGCCCCAGCATTTT. V gene TRBV4-2 combines with J gene TRBJ1-5; D call uncertain. V gave up 1 base and J gave up 0 bases, with 10 bases separating them. The CDR3 length is 16 residues. Germline-derived CDR1 and CDR2 are LGHNA and YNFKEQ.